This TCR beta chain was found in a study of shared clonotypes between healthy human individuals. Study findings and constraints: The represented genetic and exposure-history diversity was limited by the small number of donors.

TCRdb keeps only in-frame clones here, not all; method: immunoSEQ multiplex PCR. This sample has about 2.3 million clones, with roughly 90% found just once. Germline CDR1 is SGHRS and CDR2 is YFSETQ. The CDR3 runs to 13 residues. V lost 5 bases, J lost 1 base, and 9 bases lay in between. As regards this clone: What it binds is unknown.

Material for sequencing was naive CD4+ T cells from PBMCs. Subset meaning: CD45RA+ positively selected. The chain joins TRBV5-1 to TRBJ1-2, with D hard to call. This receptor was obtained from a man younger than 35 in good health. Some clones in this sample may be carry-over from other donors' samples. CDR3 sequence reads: CASRMDLNYGYTF. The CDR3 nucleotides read TGCGCCAGCAGAATGGACCTTAACTATGGCTACACCTTC. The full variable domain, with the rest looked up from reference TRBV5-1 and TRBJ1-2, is KAGVTQTPRYLIKTRGQQVTLSCSPISGHRSVSWYQQTPGQGLQFLFEYFSETQRNKGNFPGRFSGRQFSNSRSEMNVSTLELGDSALYLCASRMDLNYGYTFGSGTRLTVV.